These T cell receptor beta chains were read from a single sample in a study of shared clonotypes between healthy human individuals. Sequencing was performed with immunoSEQ multiplex PCR; in TCRdb, only in-frame clones are kept and a portion is missing. The sample lists approximately 1,500,000 clones, 95% to 99% occurring once. The sample was naive CD4+ T cells sorted from blood. These receptors all come from a man in his thirties or forties in good health. The CDR3 runs from the conserved cysteine through the conserved F or W. The D gene is left open where the match is weak.

J,D,V,DNA,CDR3
TRBJ2-3,TRBD2,TRBV6-5,TGTGCCAGCAGTTCTTTAGCGGGAGTTAGTGCAGATACGCAGTATTTT,CASSSLAGVSADTQYF
TRBJ1-5,NA,TRBV4-3,TGCGCCAGCAGCCAAGAGTTTACGGGGGGTAGCAATCAGCCCCAGCATTTT,CASSQEFTGGSNQPQHF
TRBJ1-2,NA,TRBV28,TGTGCCAGCAGTTTACTAGGGTTCTATGGCTACACCTTC,CASSLLGFYGYTF
TRBJ2-7,NA,TRBV5-6,TGTGCCAGCAGCCCCTTGGAGAAGGCCTACGAGCAGTACTTC,CASSPLEKAYEQYF
TRBJ1-4,NA,TRBV6-8,TGTGCCAGCAGCGGCAACGGGGGTCGAGATGAAAAACTGTTTTTT,CASSGNGGRDEKLFF
TRBJ2-7,NA,TRBV11-3,TGTGCCAGCAGCTTAGGGGGAAGTTCCTACGAGCAGTACTTC,CASSLGGSSYEQYF
TRBJ2-7,NA,TRBV30,TGTGCCTGGAAATTTGGTGGCTGGGATTACGAGCAGTACTTC,CAWKFGGWDYEQYF
TRBJ2-5,TRBD1,TRBV5-4,TGTGCCAGCAGCCGACAGGGTGGTCGGTACCAAGAGACCCAGTACTTC,CASSRQGGRYQETQYF
TRBJ2-3,TRBD1,TRBV10-1,TGCGCCAGCAGTGAGCGGCAGGGGGCTTGGTATACGCAGTATTTT,CASSERQGAWYTQYF
TRBJ2-1,TRBD2,TRBV7-6,TGTGCCAGCAGCTTAGTGAAACTAGCGGGAGATTTTAATGAGCAGTTCTTC,CASSLVKLAGDFNEQFF
TRBJ1-1,NA,TRBV7-3,TGTGCCAGCAGCCAGTGGGGAGGGAACACTGAAGCTTTCTTT,CASSQWGGNTEAFF
TRBJ2-1,TRBD2,TRBV19,TGTGCCAGTAGTACGCGGGAGGCGAGCTCCTACAATGAGCAGTTCTTC,CASSTREASSYNEQFF
TRBJ2-1,TRBD2,TRBV9,TGTGCCAGCAGCCTCAGACTAGCGGGAGGCTCGGATGAGCAGTTCTTC,CASSLRLAGGSDEQFF
TRBJ2-1,TRBD2,TRBV2,TGTGCCAGCAGTGAAAGCGGGAGGGCCTACAATGAGCAGTTCTTC,CASSESGRAYNEQFF